The 15 T cell receptor beta chains below were found in one sample sequenced in a study of CD4 T cells in relation to SARS-CoV-2 and coronaviruses. No antigens are known for them. Assay: immunoSEQ multiplex PCR; the TCRdb copy retains only in-frame clones and omits some. Of 15,000 to 25,000 clones in the sample, about 80% were seen once. Before the COVID-19 pandemic, during about 2011-2019, CD4+ T cells were taken from unexposed donors. After roughly 9 days of culture, CD4+ T cells were isolated. The sample was CD4+ T cells from PBMCs, cultured in vitro. These receptors were taken from a human donor in good health.

The chain combines TRBV6-2 or TRBV6-3 with TRBJ1-2; unclear D gene. Per germline, CDR1 MNHEY and CDR2 SVGEGT. V lost 5 bases, J lost 3 bases, and 13 bases lay in between. The CDR3 spans 14 residues. The CDR3 loop reads CASSLLAEYYGYTF. The DNA of the CDR3 is TGTGCCAGCAGTCTCCTGGCAGAATACTATGGCTACACCTTC.

The V call is TRBV5-4, the J call TRBJ2-1, with 13 nucleotides matching TRBD2. The CDR3 runs 17 residues. From germline, CDR1 is SGHNT and CDR2 YYREEE (reference sequence). The J segment lost 5 bases and the V segment lost 4 bases, leaving 9 bases of the junction unmatched. In DNA form, the CDR3 reads TGTGCCAGCAGCCGTCGGACTAGCGGGAGCCAGGACAATGAGCAGTTCTTC. Protein sequence: CASSRRTSGSQDNEQFF.

This clone was found a few times. This chain links TRBV12-5 with TRBJ1-1; no firm D call. This CDR3 comprises 13 residues. The V gene lost 4 bases and the J gene lost 6 bases, with 12 bases spanning the gap. Germline V CDR1 and CDR2: LGHNT, FRNRAP. In DNA form, the CDR3 reads TGTGCTAGTGGTTCAGTCGGCCGGGCTGAAGCTTTCTTT. This encodes CASGSVGRAEAFF.

This sequence joins TRBV5-4 and TRBJ1-2; 10 bases match TRBD1. The CDR3 has 14 residues. Germline-derived CDR1 and CDR2 are SGHNT and YYREEE (reference sequence). V lost 3 bases and J lost 4; bases outside the gene matches: 3. The CDR3 sequence is CASSWGTGVYGYTF. CDR3 DNA: TGTGCCAGCAGCTGGGGGACAGGGGTCTATGGCTACACCTTC.

The chain couples TRBV27 to TRBJ1-2; 10 positions agree with TRBD1. This CDR3 is 21 amino acids long. Trimming took 3 bases from V and 1 from J; bases not matched to a gene: 20. The germline V gene encodes CDR1 MNHEY and CDR2 SMNVEV (reference sequence). This CDR3 is CASSLYATGGFSSLGNYGYTF. The DNA for the CDR3 is TGTGCCAGCAGTTTGTACGCGACAGGGGGCTTTAGTAGCTTGGGTAACTATGGCTACACCTTC.

CDR3 region: CASRYPGQGTSYEQYF. CDR3 in DNA: TGTGCCAGCAGATACCCGGGACAGGGGACCTCCTACGAGCAGTACTTC. The chain recombines TRBV6-2 or TRBV6-3 with TRBJ2-7; 10 bases align to TRBD1. Germline V gene lookup returns CDR1 MNHEY and CDR2 SVGEGT. Losses at the gene ends were 6 bases for V and 0 bases for J; bases not matched to a gene: 8. The CDR3 runs 16 residues.

This chain connects TRBV9 to TRBJ2-2, with TRBD1 identical over 8 bases. The CDR3 covers 15 residues. Unmatched junction bases numbered 7, after V lost 4 bases and J lost 5 bases. Per germline, CDR1 SGDLS and CDR2 YYNGEE. The CDR3 region is CASSPTGQATGELFF. For the CDR3, the DNA is TGTGCCAGCAGCCCGACGGGACAGGCAACCGGGGAGCTGTTTTTT.

The chain uses TRBV7-8 and TRBJ1-5, with D uncertain. The CDR3 runs 14 residues. The germline V gene has CDR1 SGHVS and CDR2 FQNEAQ. Trimming took 4 bases from V and 9 from J, leaving 16 bases between them. The CDR3 region is CASSSDTGAGPQHF. The CDR3 DNA reads as TGTGCCAGCAGCTCCGACACGGGTGCGGGGCCCCAGCATTTT.

This chain joins TRBV11-2 and TRBJ2-2; D may be TRBD1 (6 bases). The CDR3 has 13 residues. V lost 9 bases and J 6 bases, leaving 14 bases between the germline ends. Germline CDR1 reads SGHAT; CDR2 reads FQNNGV. The CDR3 sequence is CASHRTGSGELFF. The CDR3 nucleotides are TGTGCCAGTCACCGCACAGGGTCCGGGGAGCTGTTTTTT.

The J gene is TRBJ2-3, the V gene TRBV7-9, with TRBD2 matching 9 bases. Germline V gene lookup returns CDR1 SEHNR and CDR2 FQNEAQ (reference sequence). This CDR3 region has 16 residues. V trimming: 4 bases; J trimming: 2 bases; junction bases outside the gene matches: 7. Written as DNA, the CDR3 is TGTGCCAGCAGCTCCTTAGCGGGAGTTTTCACAGATACGCAGTATTTT. This codes for CASSSLAGVFTDTQYF.

The chain uses TRBV4-3 and TRBJ2-1; 11 bases map to TRBD2. Germline loops: CDR1 LGHNA, CDR2 YSLEER. This CDR3 contains 16 residues. V lost 1 base and J lost 10; bases outside the gene matches: 9. The DNA of the CDR3 is TGCGCCAGCAGCCAAGTAATAGGGGCTAGCGGGGGGGAGCAGTTCTTC. The encoded protein is CASSQVIGASGGEQFF.

This clone was observed a few times. This chain uses TRBV4-3 with TRBJ1-1; the D gene is possibly TRBD1 (5 bases). This CDR3 is built from 15 residues. From germline, CDR1 is LGHNA and CDR2 YSLEER. Trimming left V 1 base short and J 0 bases short, with 9 bases between. This chain's CDR3 is CASSQAEGLNTEAFF. In DNA, the CDR3 is TGCGCCAGCAGCCAAGCGGAGGGGTTGAACACTGAAGCTTTCTTT.

This chain uses TRBV18 with TRBJ1-2; D is undetermined. Trimming stripped 0 bases from V and 6 bases from J, with 11 bases between. The germline gives CDR1 KGHSH, CDR2 LQKENI. There are 14 residues in the CDR3. The CDR3 loop is CASSPPVGSHGYTF. CDR3 DNA sequence: TGTGCCAGCTCACCACCGGTGGGGAGTCATGGCTACACCTTC.

The chain combines TRBV7-6 with TRBJ2-5; 7 bases line up with TRBD2. CDR1 is SGHVS, CDR2 FNYEAQ, per germline. After removal of 6 bases from V and 5 bases from J, the junction contained 18 bases not matched to a gene. This CDR3 comprises 17 residues. The CDR3 region has the DNA TGTGCCAGCAGGCTGGGAGGGGAGCCGCGACTGAGGGAGACCCAGTACTTC. This translates into CASRLGGEPRLRETQYF.

This chain uses TRBV11-2 with TRBJ1-2; the D is unclear. The germline gives CDR1 SGHAT, CDR2 FQNNGV. The CDR3 covers 14 residues. V lost 5 bases to trimming and J lost 7 bases, with 17 bases between them. CDR3 nucleotide sequence: TGTGCCAGCAGCACCAGCCTCAGACCCTCTGGCTACACCTTC. Its translation is CASSTSLRPSGYTF.